This TCR beta chain was profiled in a study of blood T cell repertoires in COVID-19. The length of the CDR3 is 16 residues. Per the germline V gene, CDR1 is SGHNT and CDR2 is YYREEE (reference sequence). V trimming: 0 bases; J trimming: 6 bases; junction bases outside the gene matches: 6. Assay used: immunoSEQ multiplex PCR; TCRdb lists only in-frame clones, some missing. The top ten hold 15% to 20% of the sample, which has under 200,000 clones, more than 65% seen once. The chain combines TRBV5-4 with TRBJ1-6, with 7 bases aligning to TRBD1. Source material: PBMCs or T cells enriched from blood (not recorded which). This clonotype was sampled from a man in his 60s who had recovered from COVID-19. CDR3 amino acids: CASSLASGGGNSPLHF. The CDR3 DNA reads as TGTGCCAGCAGCTTGGCCTCAGGGGGAGGTAATTCACCCCTCCACTTT.